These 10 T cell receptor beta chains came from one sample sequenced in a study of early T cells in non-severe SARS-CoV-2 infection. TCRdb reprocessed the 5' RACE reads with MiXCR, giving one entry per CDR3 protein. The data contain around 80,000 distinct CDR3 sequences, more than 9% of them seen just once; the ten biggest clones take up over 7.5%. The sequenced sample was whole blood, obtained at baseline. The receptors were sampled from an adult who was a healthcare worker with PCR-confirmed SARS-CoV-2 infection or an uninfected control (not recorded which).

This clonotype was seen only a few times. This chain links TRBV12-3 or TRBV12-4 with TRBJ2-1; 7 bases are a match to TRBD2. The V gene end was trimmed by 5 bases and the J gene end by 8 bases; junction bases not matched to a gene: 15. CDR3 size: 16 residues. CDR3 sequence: CASSPGGVLGQDEQFF. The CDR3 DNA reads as TGTGCCAGCAGTCCGGGGGGTGTACTCGGTCAGGATGAGCAGTTCTTC.

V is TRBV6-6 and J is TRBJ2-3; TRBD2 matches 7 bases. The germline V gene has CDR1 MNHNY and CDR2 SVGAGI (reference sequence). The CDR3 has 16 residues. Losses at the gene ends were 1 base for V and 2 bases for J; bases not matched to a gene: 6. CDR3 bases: TGTGCCAGCAGTTACTACCGCGGGACTACCACAGATACGCAGTATTTT. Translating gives CASSYYRGTTTDTQYF.

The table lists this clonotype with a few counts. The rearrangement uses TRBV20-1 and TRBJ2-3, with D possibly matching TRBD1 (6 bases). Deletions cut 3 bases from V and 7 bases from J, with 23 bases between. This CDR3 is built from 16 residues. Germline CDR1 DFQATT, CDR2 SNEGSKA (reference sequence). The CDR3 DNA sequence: TGCAGTGCTAGCCCGGACCGCCCGGACAGACGTAATACGCAGTATTTT. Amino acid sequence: CSASPDRPDRRNTQYF.

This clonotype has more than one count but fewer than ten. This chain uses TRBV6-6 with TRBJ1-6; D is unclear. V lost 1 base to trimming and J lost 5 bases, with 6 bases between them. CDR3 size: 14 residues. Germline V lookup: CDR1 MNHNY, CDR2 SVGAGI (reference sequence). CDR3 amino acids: CASSYLPDNSPLHF. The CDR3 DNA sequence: TGTGCCAGCAGTTACTTGCCGGATAATTCACCCCTCCACTTT.

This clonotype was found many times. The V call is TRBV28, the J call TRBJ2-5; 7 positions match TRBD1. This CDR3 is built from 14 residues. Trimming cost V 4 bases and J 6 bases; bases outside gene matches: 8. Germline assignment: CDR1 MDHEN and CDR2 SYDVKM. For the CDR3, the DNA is TGTGCCAGCAGTTCCCCAGGGGGTCGAAAGACCCAGTACTTC. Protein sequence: CASSSPGGRKTQYF. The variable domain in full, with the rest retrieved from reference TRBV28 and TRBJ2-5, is DVKVTQSSRYLVKRTGEKVFLECVQDMDHENMFWYRQDPGLGLRLIYFSYDVKMKEKGDIPEGYSVSREKKERFSLILESASTNQTSMYLCASSSPGGRKTQYFGPGTRLLVL.

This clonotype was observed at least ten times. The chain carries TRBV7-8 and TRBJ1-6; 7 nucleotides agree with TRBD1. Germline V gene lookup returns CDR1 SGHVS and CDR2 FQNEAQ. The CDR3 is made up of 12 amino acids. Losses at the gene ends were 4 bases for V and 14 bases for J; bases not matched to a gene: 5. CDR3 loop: CASSSTGSTLHF. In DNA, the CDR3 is TGTGCCAGCAGCTCGACAGGGTCCACCCTCCACTTT.

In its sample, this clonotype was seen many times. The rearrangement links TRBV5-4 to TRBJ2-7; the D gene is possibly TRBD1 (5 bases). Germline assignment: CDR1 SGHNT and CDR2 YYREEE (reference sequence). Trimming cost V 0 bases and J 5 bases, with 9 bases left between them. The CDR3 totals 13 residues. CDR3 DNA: TGTGCCAGCAGCTTGGCCATGGGGCACGAGCAGTACTTC. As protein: CASSLAMGHEQYF. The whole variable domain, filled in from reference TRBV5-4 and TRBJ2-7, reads ETGVTQSPTHLIKTRGQQVTLRCSSQSGHNTVSWYQQALGQGPQFIFQYYREEENGRGNFPPRFSGLQFPNYSSELNVNALELDDSALYLCASSLAMGHEQYFGPGTRLTVT.

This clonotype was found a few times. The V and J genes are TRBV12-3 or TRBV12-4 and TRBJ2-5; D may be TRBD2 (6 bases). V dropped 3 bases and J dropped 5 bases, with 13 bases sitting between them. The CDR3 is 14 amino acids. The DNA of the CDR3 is TGTGCCAGCAGTTTGGAGGGTCGGAGGGAGACCCAGTACTTC. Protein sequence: CASSLEGRRETQYF.

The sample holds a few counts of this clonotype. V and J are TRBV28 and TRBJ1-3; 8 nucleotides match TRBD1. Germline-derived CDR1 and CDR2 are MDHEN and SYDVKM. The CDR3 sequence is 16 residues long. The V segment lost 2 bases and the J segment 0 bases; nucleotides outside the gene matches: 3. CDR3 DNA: TGTGCCAGCAGTTTAGGACAGGGCCACTCTGGAAACACCATATATTTT. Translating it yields CASSLGQGHSGNTIYF.

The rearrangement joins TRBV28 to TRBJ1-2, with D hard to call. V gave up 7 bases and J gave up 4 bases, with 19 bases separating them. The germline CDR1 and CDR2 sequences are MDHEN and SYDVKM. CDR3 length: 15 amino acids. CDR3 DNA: TGTGCCAGCACCCCCCACAGAGGCGCTGCCTATGGCTACACCTTC. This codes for CASTPHRGAAYGYTF.